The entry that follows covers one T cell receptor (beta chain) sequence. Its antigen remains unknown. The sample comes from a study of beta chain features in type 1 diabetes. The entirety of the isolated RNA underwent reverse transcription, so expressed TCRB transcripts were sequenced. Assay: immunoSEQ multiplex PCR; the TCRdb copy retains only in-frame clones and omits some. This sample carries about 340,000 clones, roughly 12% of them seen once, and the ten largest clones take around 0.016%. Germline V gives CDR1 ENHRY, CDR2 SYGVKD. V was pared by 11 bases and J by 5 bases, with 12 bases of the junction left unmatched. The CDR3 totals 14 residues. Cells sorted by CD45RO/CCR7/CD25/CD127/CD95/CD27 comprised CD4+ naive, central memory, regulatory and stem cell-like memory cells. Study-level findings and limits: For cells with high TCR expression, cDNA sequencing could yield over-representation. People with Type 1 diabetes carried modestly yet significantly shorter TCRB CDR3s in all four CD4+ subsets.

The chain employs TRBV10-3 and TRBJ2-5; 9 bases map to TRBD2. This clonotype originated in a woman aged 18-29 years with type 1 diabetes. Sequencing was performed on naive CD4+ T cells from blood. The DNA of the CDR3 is TGTGCCGCCCAGCGCACTCTAGCGGGGGAGACCCAGTACTTC. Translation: CAAQRTLAGETQYF.